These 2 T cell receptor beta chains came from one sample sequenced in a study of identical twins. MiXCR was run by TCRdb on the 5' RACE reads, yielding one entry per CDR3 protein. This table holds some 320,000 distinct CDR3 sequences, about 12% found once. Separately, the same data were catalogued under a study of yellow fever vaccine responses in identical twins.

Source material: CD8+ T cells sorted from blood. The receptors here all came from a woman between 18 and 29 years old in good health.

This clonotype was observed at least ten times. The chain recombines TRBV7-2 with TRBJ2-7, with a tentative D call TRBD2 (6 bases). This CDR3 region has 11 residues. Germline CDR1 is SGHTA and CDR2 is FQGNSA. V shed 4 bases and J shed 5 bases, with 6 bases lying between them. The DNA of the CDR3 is TGTGCCAGCAGCTGGAGGGACGAGCAGTACTTC. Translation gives CASSWRDEQYF.

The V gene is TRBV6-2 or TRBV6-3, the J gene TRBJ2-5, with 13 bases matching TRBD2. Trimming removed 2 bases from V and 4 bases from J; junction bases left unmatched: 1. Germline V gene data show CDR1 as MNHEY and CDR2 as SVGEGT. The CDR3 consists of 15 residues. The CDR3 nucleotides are TGTGCCAGCAGTTACCGGACTAGCGGGGGAGAGACCCAGTACTTC. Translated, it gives CASSYRTSGGETQYF.